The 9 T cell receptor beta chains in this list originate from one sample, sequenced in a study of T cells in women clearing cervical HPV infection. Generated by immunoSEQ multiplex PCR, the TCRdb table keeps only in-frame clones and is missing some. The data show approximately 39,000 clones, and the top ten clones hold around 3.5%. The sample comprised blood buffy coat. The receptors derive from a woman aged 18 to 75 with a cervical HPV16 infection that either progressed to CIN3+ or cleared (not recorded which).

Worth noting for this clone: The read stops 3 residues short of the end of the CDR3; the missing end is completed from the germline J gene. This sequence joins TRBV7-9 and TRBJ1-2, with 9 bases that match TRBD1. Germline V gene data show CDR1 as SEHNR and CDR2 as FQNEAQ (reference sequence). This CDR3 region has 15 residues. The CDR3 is CASSLIGTGTYDYTF. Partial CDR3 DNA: TGTGCCAGCAGCTTAATCGGGACAGGGACCTACGAC.

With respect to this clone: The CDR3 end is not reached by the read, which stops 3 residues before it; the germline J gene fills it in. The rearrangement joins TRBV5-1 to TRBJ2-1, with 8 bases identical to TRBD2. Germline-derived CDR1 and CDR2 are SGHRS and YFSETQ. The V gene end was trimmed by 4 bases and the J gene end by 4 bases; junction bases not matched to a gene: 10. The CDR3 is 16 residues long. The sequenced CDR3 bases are TGCGCCAGCAGCCCGGGGGGCGGGGGGTCATACAATGAG. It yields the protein CASSPGGGGSYNE. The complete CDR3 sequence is CASSPGGGGSYNEQFF.

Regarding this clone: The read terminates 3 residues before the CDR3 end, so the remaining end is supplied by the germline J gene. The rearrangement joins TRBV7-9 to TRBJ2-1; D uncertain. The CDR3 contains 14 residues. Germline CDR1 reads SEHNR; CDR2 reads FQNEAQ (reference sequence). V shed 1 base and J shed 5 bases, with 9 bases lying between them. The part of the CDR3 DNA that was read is TGTGCCAGCAGCTTAGGATCCGCTAACAATGAG. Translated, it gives CASSLGSANNE. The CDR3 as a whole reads CASSLGSANNEQFF.

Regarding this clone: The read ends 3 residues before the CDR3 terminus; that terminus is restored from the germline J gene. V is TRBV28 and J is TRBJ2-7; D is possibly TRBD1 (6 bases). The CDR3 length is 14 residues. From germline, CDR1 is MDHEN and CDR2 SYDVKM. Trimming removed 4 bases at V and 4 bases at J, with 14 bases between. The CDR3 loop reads CASSSQTQGYEQYF. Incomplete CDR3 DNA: TGTGCCAGCAGTTCTCAAACACAGGGTTACGAG. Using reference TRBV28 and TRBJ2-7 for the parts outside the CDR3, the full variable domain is DVKVTQSSRYLVKRTGEKVFLECVQDMDHENMFWYRQDPGLGLRLIYFSYDVKMKEKGDIPEGYSVSREKKERFSLILESASTNQTSMYLCASSSQTQGYEQYFGPGTRLTVT.

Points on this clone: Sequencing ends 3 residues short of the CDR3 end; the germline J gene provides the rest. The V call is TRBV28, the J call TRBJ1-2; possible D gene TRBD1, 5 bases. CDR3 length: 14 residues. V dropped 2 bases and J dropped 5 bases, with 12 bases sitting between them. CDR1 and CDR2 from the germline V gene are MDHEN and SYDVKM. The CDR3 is CASSLDRGTYGYTF. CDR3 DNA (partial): TGTGCCAGCAGTTTAGATAGGGGAACATATGGC.

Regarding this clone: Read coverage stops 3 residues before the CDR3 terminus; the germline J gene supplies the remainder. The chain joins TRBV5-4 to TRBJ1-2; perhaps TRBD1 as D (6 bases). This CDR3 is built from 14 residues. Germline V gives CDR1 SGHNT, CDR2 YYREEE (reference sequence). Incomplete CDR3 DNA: TGTGCCAGCAGCTTGGAGGGGGTTGATAGGGGC. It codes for CASSLEGVDRG. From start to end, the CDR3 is CASSLEGVDRGYTF.

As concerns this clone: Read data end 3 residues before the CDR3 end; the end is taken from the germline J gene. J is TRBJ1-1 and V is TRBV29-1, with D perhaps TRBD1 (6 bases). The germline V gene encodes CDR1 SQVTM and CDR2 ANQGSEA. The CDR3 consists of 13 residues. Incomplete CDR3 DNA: TGCAGCGTCAAAGAGGGGGATTCCTATATG. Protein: CSVKEGDSYM. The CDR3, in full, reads CSVKEGDSYMAFF.

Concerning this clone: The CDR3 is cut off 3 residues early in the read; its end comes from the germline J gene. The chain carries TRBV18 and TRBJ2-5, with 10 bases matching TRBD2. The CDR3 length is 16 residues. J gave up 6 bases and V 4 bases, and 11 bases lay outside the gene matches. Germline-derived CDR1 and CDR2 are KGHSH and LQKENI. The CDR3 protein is CASSQAELAGEKTQYF. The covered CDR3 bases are TGTGCCAGCTCACAGGCGGAGCTAGCGGGAGAAAAGACC.

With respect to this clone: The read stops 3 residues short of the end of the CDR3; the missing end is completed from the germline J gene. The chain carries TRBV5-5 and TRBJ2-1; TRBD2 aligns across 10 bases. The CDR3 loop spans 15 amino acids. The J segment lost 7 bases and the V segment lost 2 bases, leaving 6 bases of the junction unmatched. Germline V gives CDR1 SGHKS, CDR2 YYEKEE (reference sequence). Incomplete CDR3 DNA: TGTGCCAGCAGCTTATGGACTAGCGGTAGTAATGAG. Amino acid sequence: CASSLWTSGSNE. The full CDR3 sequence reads CASSLWTSGSNEQFF.